This entry lists 4 T cell receptor beta chains sequenced from one sample in a study of T cell responses to AZD1222 COVID-19 vaccine. The assay was immunoSEQ multiplex PCR, and TCRdb's table has in-frame clones only and misses some. The sample includes roughly 130,000 clones, around 93% seen only once; the top ten take approximately 3%. The sequencing here drew on peripheral blood, taken on day 0 of AZD1222 vaccination. The source of these receptors is an adult in good health.

CDR3 DNA: TGTGCCAGCAGTAGCGGCCGCACAGATACGCAGTATTTT. This codes for CASSSGRTDTQYF. The chain employs TRBV7-6 and TRBJ2-3, with D perhaps TRBD2 (6 bases). The V end was cut by 6 bases, the J end by 1 base, with 8 bases between. CDR3 size: 13 residues. CDR1 SGHVS and CDR2 FNYEAQ come from the germline V gene.

This chain connects TRBV19 to TRBJ1-1; 9 bases are a match to TRBD1. Germline V lookup: CDR1 LNHDA, CDR2 SQIVND (reference sequence). The CDR3 consists of 11 residues. Trimming cost V 6 bases and J 11 bases; bases outside gene matches: 4. The CDR3 protein is CASSSGTGAFF. CDR3 DNA: TGTGCCAGTAGCTCCGGGACAGGGGCTTTCTTT.

V is TRBV28 and J is TRBJ1-5, with D unclear. Trimming shortened V by 3 bases and J by 1 base, and 19 bases separated the two germline ends. The CDR3 totals 18 residues. Germline CDR1 MDHEN, CDR2 SYDVKM. DNA for the CDR3: TGTGCCAGCAGTTTTGCCAGCTTCCCCAGTGGAAGCAATCAGCCCCAGCATTTT. Residues: CASSFASFPSGSNQPQHF.

The genes are TRBV3-1 (or the pseudogene TRBV3-2) and TRBJ2-2; D gene unclear. Per germline, CDR1 LGHDT and CDR2 YNNKEL (reference sequence). The ends were cut back, 4 bases at V and 6 bases at J, with 3 bases in the middle. This CDR3 spans 11 amino acids. This CDR3 reads CASSRAGELFF. CDR3 sequence (DNA): TGTGCCAGCAGCCGCGCCGGGGAGCTGTTTTTT.